This TCR beta chain originates from a study of identical twins. The CDR3 totals 15 residues. A universal primer site was incorporated via template switching, and the cDNA contained unique molecular identifiers. From the 5' RACE reads, TCRdb called clonotypes with MiXCR, one entry per CDR3 protein. The data show around 1.7 million distinct CDR3 sequences, more than 30% seen once. Remarks on this clonotype: Its specificity is not known.

Findings of the study overall: Insertion counts were lower in abundant cord blood beta clonotypes, a trend that memory repertoires did not show. Researchers reported weaker excess twin sharing in beta out-of-frame sequences. Modeled out-of-frame TCR alpha sharing in monozygotic twins fell below observed levels.

Source material: cord blood. The gene calls are TRBV21-1 and TRBJ2-7. TRBV21-1 is labeled a pseudogene. The receptor comes from a newborn girl in good health. CDR3 DNA sequence: TGTGCCAGCAGCAACAGTCGCAGGGGCTCCTACGAGCAGTACTTC. Residues: CASSNSRRGSYEQYF.